The 21 T cell receptor beta chains presented below share a single source sample, sequenced in a study of molecular identifiers for immune sequencing clone quantification (dated by TCRdb to the late 2010s). Library method: PCR. This sample was sequenced with an Illumina HiSeq 4000. The public reads were reprocessed in TCRdb via fastp at Q25 and MiXCR, keeping in-frame beta chains. Rows with a matching CDR3 protein are joined into one entry that keeps the most common DNA and genes. Across this sample there are a few hundred thousand distinct CDR3 sequences, with roughly 23% seen only once. The top ten hold about 0.78% of the sample. The sequencing sample was made of naive CD8+ T cells from blood, with Jurkat cell RNA spiked in. The cell subset or site label on this specimen signifies: FACS-sorted CD8+CD4-CCR7+CD45RA+ naive T cells. These receptors came from a human donor in good health. Some libraries in this study had Jurkat cell RNA spiked in.

The V and J genes are TRBV18 and TRBJ2-3; D could derive from TRBD1 or TRBD2 (6 bases each). This CDR3 is built from 16 residues. Trimming stripped 6 bases from V and 2 bases from J, with 18 bases between. The V gene's germline CDR1 is KGHSH and CDR2 LQKENI. CDR3 loop: CASSDGGGGPTDTQYF. CDR3 in DNA: TGTGCCAGCTCCGACGGTGGAGGGGGGCCCACAGATACGCAGTATTTT. Supplemented by reference TRBV18 and TRBJ2-3, the full variable domain reads NAGVMQNPRHLVRRRGQEARLRCSPMKGHSHVYWYRQLPEEGLKFMVYLQKENIIDESGMPKERFSAEFPKEGPSILRIQQVVRGDSAAYFCASSDGGGGPTDTQYFGPGTRLTVL.

The gene calls are TRBV5-6 and TRBJ2-5; 7 nucleotides match TRBD1. Germline loops: CDR1 SGHDT, CDR2 YYEEEE. This CDR3 comprises 13 residues. V dropped 7 bases and J dropped 4; count of bases not matched to a gene: 7. The CDR3 nucleotides are TGTGCCAGCGCCGACAGGGTGACAGAGACCCAGTACTTC. This codes for CASADRVTETQYF.

This clonotype occurred many times. The rearrangement links TRBV7-2 to TRBJ1-2, with 7 bases matching TRBD1. Germline CDR1 is SGHTA and CDR2 is FQGNSA. The CDR3 sequence is 15 residues long. The junction had 4 bases not matched to a gene; V was cut back by 2 bases and J by 1 base. The DNA of the CDR3 is TGTGCCAGCAGCTTAAACACAGGGGTTAACTATGGCTACACCTTC. It is translated as CASSLNTGVNYGYTF.

This clonotype was counted at least ten times. The chain links TRBV12-3 or TRBV12-4 to TRBJ2-7, with 13 positions matching TRBD2. The junction had 19 bases not matched to a gene; V was cut back by 5 bases and J by 9 bases. The CDR3 sequence is 18 residues long. The CDR3 here is CASSEGTSGTRPQGGQYF. CDR3 nucleotide sequence: TGTGCCAGCAGTGAAGGGACTAGCGGGACCCGACCTCAAGGCGGGCAGTACTTC.

This clonotype was recorded many times. This chain joins TRBV27 and TRBJ2-3; TRBD2 agrees at 9 bases. Trimming at V came to 2 bases and at J to 4 bases, leaving 7 bases not matched to a gene. The CDR3 sequence is 16 residues long. Germline V gives CDR1 MNHEY, CDR2 SMNVEV (reference sequence). The CDR3 nucleotides are TGTGCCAGCAGTTTAAGGGCTAGCGGGATCCCAGATACGCAGTATTTT. Protein: CASSLRASGIPDTQYF.

This clonotype has a count of ten or more. The rearrangement uses TRBV4-1 and TRBJ2-7; 7 bases agree with TRBD2. V was clipped by 0 bases and J by 3 bases; unmatched bases: 11. Germline lookup yields CDR1 MGHRA and CDR2 YSYEKL. The CDR3 runs 17 residues. CDR3 sequence (DNA): TGCGCCAGCAGCCAAGAAGAAGGAGGACTAGTCCACTACGAGCAGTACTTC. Residues: CASSQEEGGLVHYEQYF.

As regards this clonotype: One end of the junction does not line up with germline, which may come from a read error. The gene calls are TRBV7-6 and TRBJ2-7; 8 bases map to TRBD2. The germline CDR1 and CDR2 sequences are SGHVS and FNYEAQ. CDR3 length: 16 amino acids. DNA for the CDR3: TGTGCCTGCAGCACCAGACGGGGGGGAATAGACTACGAGCAGTACTTC. This sequence encodes CACSTRRGGIDYEQYF. The complete variable domain, with remaining parts taken from reference TRBV7-6 and TRBJ2-7, reads GAGVSQSPRYKVTKRGQDVALRCDPISGHVSLYWYRQALGQGPEFLTYFNYEAQQDKSGLPNDRFSAERPEGSISTLTIQRTEQRDSAMYRCACSTRRGGIDYEQYFGPGTRLTVT.

This clonotype has at least ten counts. The V call is TRBV6-5, the J call TRBJ2-5, with D possibly TRBD1 on 7 matching bases. There are 17 residues in the CDR3. In germline, CDR1 is MNHEY, CDR2 SVGAGI. V was cut by 0 bases and J by 4 bases, with 18 bases left in between. For the CDR3, the DNA is TGTGCCAGCAGTTACTCGGGTGTCGCAGGGGGGCGAGAGACCCAGTACTTC. It translates to CASSYSGVAGGRETQYF.

This clonotype was counted between two and nine times. This chain uses TRBV6-5 with TRBJ1-2; a possible D gene is TRBD1 (5 bases). Per germline, CDR1 MNHEY and CDR2 SVGAGI. The V end was cut by 0 bases, the J end by 6 bases, with 11 bases between. CDR3 length equals 14 residues. The CDR3 loop reads CASSYSGGADGYTF. For the CDR3, the DNA is TGTGCCAGCAGTTACTCGGGGGGAGCGGATGGCTACACCTTC.

The chain couples TRBV4-1 to TRBJ2-5; D gene unclear. CDR1 is MGHRA and CDR2 is YSYEKL in the germline V gene. The CDR3 is 14 amino acids. Trimming took 0 bases from V and 2 from J, leaving 7 bases between them. The CDR3 DNA sequence: TGCGCCAGCAGCCAAGATCACTATCAAGAGACCCAGTACTTC. Translation: CASSQDHYQETQYF.

The rearrangement joins TRBV27 to TRBJ1-4, with D maybe TRBD1 (5 bases). This CDR3 is built from 15 residues. The germline CDR1 and CDR2 sequences are MNHEY and SMNVEV (reference sequence). Deletions cut 7 bases from V and 7 bases from J, with 19 bases between. The CDR3 loop reads CASKPSGPLSEKLFF. For the CDR3, the DNA is TGTGCCAGCAAACCCTCAGGGCCTCTGTCTGAAAAACTGTTTTTT. The variable domain in full, completed from reference TRBV27 and TRBJ1-4, reads EAQVTQNPRYLITVTGKKLTVTCSQNMNHEYMSWYRQDPGLGLRQIYYSMNVEVTDKGDVPEGYKVSRKEKRNFPLILESPSPNQTSLYFCASKPSGPLSEKLFFGSGTQLSVL.

The chain carries TRBV7-6 and TRBJ2-5; TRBD1 agrees at 8 bases. The germline V gene encodes CDR1 SGHVS and CDR2 FNYEAQ. V lost 4 bases, J lost 4 bases, and 11 bases stayed unmatched. CDR3 length equals 16 residues. The DNA for the CDR3 is TGTGCCAGCAGCTCCCACCCCAGGGGGCTCGGAGAGACCCAGTACTTC. It specifies CASSSHPRGLGETQYF.

Many counts were recorded for this clonotype. The gene calls are TRBV30 and TRBJ1-1; the D gene is possibly TRBD1 (6 bases). This CDR3 has 13 amino acids. Germline lookup yields CDR1 GTSNPN and CDR2 SVGIG (reference sequence). V lost 3 bases and J lost 4, with 12 bases in between. CDR3 sequence reads: CAWSWEGGTEAFF. In DNA form, the CDR3 reads TGTGCCTGGAGCTGGGAGGGGGGCACTGAAGCTTTCTTT. The variable domain in full, completed from reference TRBV30 and TRBJ1-1, reads SQTIHQWPATLVQPVGSPLSLECTVEGTSNPNLYWYRQAAGRGLQLLFYSVGIGQISSEVPQNLSASRPQDRQFILSSKKLLLSDSGFYLCAWSWEGGTEAFFGQGTRLTVV.

V usage is TRBV6-5 and J usage is TRBJ1-2; D may be TRBD1 (5 bases). The germline V gene has CDR1 MNHEY and CDR2 SVGAGI. CDR3 length equals 14 residues. Trimming took 0 bases from V and 4 from J, leaving 9 bases between them. Written as DNA, the CDR3 is TGTGCCAGCAGTTACTCCCAGGGACTCTATGGCTACACCTTC. Amino acid sequence: CASSYSQGLYGYTF.

This clonotype came up a few times. The V and J genes are TRBV24-1 and TRBJ2-5; 10 nucleotides align to TRBD2. The trim removed 10 bases at V and 9 bases at J, leaving 7 bases unmatched. Germline V gives CDR1 KGHDR, CDR2 SFDVKD. The length of the CDR3 is 12 residues. CDR3 coding DNA: TGTGCCACTGGACTAGCGGTAAGGGCCCAGTACTTC. Residues: CATGLAVRAQYF.

For this clonotype: A read error may be the cause here, since a much bigger clone is one base away. The CDR3 end shows no conserved phenylalanine or tryptophan, and so a read error is likely. This chain joins TRBV7-2 and TRBJ2-3; 9 bases align to TRBD2. This CDR3 region has 16 residues. V lost 2 bases, J lost 2 bases, and 5 bases stayed unmatched. CDR1 SGHTA and CDR2 FQGNSA come from the germline V gene. The CDR3 region is CASSLPIAGDTDTQYL. In nucleotides, the CDR3 is TGTGCCAGCAGCTTACCGATAGCGGGGGACACAGATACGCAGTATCTT.

This clonotype was seen many times. The V and J genes are TRBV27 and TRBJ1-6; 9 nucleotides line up with TRBD1. V lost 5 bases and J lost 7; bases outside the gene matches: 12. The CDR3 sequence is 17 residues long. The germline gives CDR1 MNHEY, CDR2 SMNVEV (reference sequence). The CDR3 DNA reads TGTGCCAGCAGTCCAACAACAGGGGGCAAAGGGAATTCACCCCTCCACTTT. Translation: CASSPTTGGKGNSPLHF.

Concerning this clonotype: A single base separates this from a much larger clone, so it may be a read error. V gene TRBV20-1 combines with J gene TRBJ2-7; TRBD2 might be the D (6 bases). V was trimmed by 0 bases and J by 2 bases, leaving 20 bases between them. The CDR3 is 17 amino acids. Germline CDR1 is DFQATT and CDR2 is SNEGSKA (reference sequence). Here the CDR3 reads CSAREASEGFYPYEQYF. The CDR3 DNA reads as TGCAGTGCTAGAGAGGCTAGCGAGGGGTTTTACCCCTACGAGCAGTACTTC.

In this sample, this clonotype turned up many times. This chain links TRBV5-8 with TRBJ2-2, with 12 bases lining up with TRBD1. The trim removed 3 bases at V and 4 bases at J, leaving 10 bases unmatched. Germline CDR1 is SGHTS and CDR2 is YDEGEE. The length of the CDR3 is 18 residues. This CDR3 is CASSSGTGGVRVTGELFF. CDR3 bases: TGTGCCAGCAGCTCCGGGACAGGGGGCGTTCGGGTCACCGGGGAGCTGTTTTTT.

Of note for this clonotype: Without the conserved terminal phenylalanine or tryptophan, this CDR3 likely stems from a read error. The chain has TRBV13 and TRBJ2-7; the D gene is possibly TRBD1 (6 bases). V was trimmed by 5 bases and J by 0 bases, leaving 8 bases between them. The germline CDR1 and CDR2 sequences are PRHDT and FYEKMQ (reference sequence). CDR3 length: 13 residues. Here the CDR3 reads CASSQGTSYEQYL. The CDR3 coding sequence is TGTGCCAGCAGCCAGGGGACCTCCTACGAGCAGTACCTC.

This chain connects TRBV7-9 to TRBJ1-1; tentative D call: TRBD1 (5 bases). V lost 5 bases and J lost 7, with 11 bases in between. CDR1 and CDR2 (germline): SEHNR, FQNEAQ (reference sequence). The CDR3 spans 12 residues. The CDR3 bases are TGTGCCAGCAGCCTCCAGGGCGATGAAGCTTTCTTT. It yields the protein CASSLQGDEAFF.